One T cell receptor beta chain is described in this entry. The method was immunoSEQ multiplex PCR; TCRdb's version includes in-frame clones alone and lacks a portion of them. Of 230,000 or so clones in the sample, around 83% are singletons; the top ten hold less than 8.5%. This sample was included in a study of blood T cell repertoires in COVID-19. Study-level background: COVID-19 samples collected from the United States, Italy and Spain covered acute and convalescent phases. PBMCs, B-cell-depleted T cells, or T cells provided the cDNA or gDNA that made up the material.

Individuals aged roughly 18 to 95 years were recruited from roughly 22 US areas. Individuals in the exposed group had encountered a COVID-19 case within 2 weeks preceding study entry. CDR1 is LNHDA and CDR2 is SQIVND in the germline V gene (reference sequence). V was clipped by 5 bases and J by 8 bases, with 12 bases between them. This CDR3 spans 12 amino acids. The chain employs TRBV19 and TRBJ1-2; D is uncertain. The sample was PBMCs or T cells enriched from blood (not recorded which). This clonotype was sampled from a woman aged 45 to 65 who had been exposed to COVID-19. Written as DNA, the CDR3 is TGTGCCAGTAGTGGACTGAGAAGGGGCTACACCTTC. It specifies CASSGLRRGYTF. The complete variable domain, with remaining parts taken from reference TRBV19 and TRBJ1-2, reads DGGITQSPKYLFRKEGQNVTLSCEQNLNHDAMYWYRQDPGQGLRLIYYSQIVNDFQKGDIAEGYSVSREKKESFPLTVTSAQKNPTAFYLCASSGLRRGYTFGSGTRLTVV.